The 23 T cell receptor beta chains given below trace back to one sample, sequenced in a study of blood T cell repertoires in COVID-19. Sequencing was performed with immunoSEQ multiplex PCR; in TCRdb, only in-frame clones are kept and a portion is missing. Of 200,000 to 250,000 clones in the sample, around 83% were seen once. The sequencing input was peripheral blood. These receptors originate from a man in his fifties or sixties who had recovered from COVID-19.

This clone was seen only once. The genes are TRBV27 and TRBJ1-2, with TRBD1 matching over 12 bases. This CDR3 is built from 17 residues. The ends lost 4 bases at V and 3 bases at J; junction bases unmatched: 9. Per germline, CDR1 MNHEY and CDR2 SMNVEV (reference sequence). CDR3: CASSSGQGAQRDYGYTF. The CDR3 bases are TGTGCCAGCAGTTCGGGACAGGGGGCGCAAAGGGACTATGGCTACACCTTC.

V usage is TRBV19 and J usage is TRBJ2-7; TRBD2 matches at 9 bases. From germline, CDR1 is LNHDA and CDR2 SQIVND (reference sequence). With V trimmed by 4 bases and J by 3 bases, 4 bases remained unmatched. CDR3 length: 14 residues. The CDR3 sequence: CASSSRTSDYEQYF. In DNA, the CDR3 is TGTGCCAGTAGTAGCCGGACTAGCGACTACGAGCAGTACTTC.

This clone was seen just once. CDR3 sequence: CALRGTAGEKLFF. CDR3 coding DNA: TGTGCCCTAAGGGGAACGGCCGGAGAAAAACTGTTTTTT. This chain uses TRBV30 with TRBJ1-4; TRBD1 is a possible D gene (5 bases). Germline values: CDR1 GTSNPN, CDR2 SVGIG (reference sequence). V lost 8 bases and J lost 8, with 18 bases in between. The CDR3 has 13 amino acids. Using reference TRBV30 and TRBJ1-4 for the parts outside the CDR3, the full variable domain is SQTIHQWPATLVQPVGSPLSLECTVEGTSNPNLYWYRQAAGRGLQLLFYSVGIGQISSEVPQNLSASRPQDRQFILSSKKLLLSDSGFYLCALRGTAGEKLFFGSGTQLSVL.

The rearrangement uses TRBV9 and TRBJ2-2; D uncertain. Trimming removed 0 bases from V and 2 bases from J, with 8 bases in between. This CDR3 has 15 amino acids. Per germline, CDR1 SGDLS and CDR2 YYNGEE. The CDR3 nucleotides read TGTGCCAGCAGCGTAGTACAGACCAACACCGGGGAGCTGTTTTTT. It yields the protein CASSVVQTNTGELFF.

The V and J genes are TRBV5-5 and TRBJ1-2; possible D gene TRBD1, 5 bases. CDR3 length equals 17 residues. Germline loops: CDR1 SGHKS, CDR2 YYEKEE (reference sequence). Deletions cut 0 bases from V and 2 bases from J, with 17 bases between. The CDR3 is CASSLGAGPQINYGYTF. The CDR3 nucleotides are TGTGCCAGCAGCTTGGGTGCAGGGCCTCAAATCAACTATGGCTACACCTTC.

The CDR3 loop reads CASSQDLSGRTSYEQYF. In DNA, the CDR3 is TGCGCCAGCAGCCAGGACCTTAGCGGGAGAACCTCCTACGAGCAGTACTTC. The chain joins TRBV4-1 to TRBJ2-7; TRBD2 matches at 9 bases. V lost 3 bases, J lost 0 bases, and 9 bases stayed unmatched. Germline values: CDR1 MGHRA, CDR2 YSYEKL. The CDR3 is made up of 17 amino acids.

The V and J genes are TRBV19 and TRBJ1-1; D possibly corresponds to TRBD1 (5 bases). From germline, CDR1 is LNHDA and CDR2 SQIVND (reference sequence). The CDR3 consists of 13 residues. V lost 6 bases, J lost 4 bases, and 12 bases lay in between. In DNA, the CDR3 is TGTGCCAGTAGCATTGACAGAGCCACTGAAGCTTTCTTT. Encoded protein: CASSIDRATEAFF. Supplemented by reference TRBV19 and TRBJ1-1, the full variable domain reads DGGITQSPKYLFRKEGQNVTLSCEQNLNHDAMYWYRQDPGQGLRLIYYSQIVNDFQKGDIAEGYSVSREKKESFPLTVTSAQKNPTAFYLCASSIDRATEAFFGQGTRLTVV.

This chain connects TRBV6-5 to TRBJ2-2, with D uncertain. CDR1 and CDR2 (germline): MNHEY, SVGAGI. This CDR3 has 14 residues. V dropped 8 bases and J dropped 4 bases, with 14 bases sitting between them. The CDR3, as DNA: TGTGCCAGCTCCACTGCCGCCTTCACCGGGGAGCTGTTTTTT. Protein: CASSTAAFTGELFF.

The CDR3 here is CATSRESGFPSYEQYF. Written as DNA, the CDR3 is TGTGCCACCAGCAGAGAGTCAGGCTTTCCATCCTACGAGCAGTACTTC. This chain connects TRBV15 to TRBJ2-7; D gene ambiguous. The germline gives CDR1 LNHNV, CDR2 YYDKDF (reference sequence). The CDR3 extends over 16 amino acids. Trimming stripped 0 bases from V and 1 base from J, with 13 bases between. Drawing the rest from reference TRBV15 and TRBJ2-7, the complete variable domain is DAMVIQNPRYQVTQFGKPVTLSCSQTLNHNVMYWYQQKSSQAPKLLFHYYDKDFNNEADTPDNFQSRRPNTSFCFLDIRSPGLGDTAMYLCATSRESGFPSYEQYFGPGTRLTVT.

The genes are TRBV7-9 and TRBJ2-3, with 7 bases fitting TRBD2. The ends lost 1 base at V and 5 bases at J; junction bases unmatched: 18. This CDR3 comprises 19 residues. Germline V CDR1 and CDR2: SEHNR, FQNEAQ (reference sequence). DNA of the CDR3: TGTGCCAGCAGCTTAGGACAATTGAGAGGGAAGCGGGAATTAGATACGCAGTATTTT. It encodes CASSLGQLRGKRELDTQYF.

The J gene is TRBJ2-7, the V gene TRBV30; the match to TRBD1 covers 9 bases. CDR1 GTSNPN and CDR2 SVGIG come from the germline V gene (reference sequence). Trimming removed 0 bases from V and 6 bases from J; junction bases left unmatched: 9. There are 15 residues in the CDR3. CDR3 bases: TGTGCCTGGAGTGTAGGTTGGGGACAGGGTGTCGAGCAGTACTTC. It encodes CAWSVGWGQGVEQYF.

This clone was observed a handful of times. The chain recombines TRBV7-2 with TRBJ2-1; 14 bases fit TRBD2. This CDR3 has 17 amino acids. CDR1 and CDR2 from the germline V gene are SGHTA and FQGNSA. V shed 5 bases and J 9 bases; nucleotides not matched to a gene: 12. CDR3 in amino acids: CASSRTGSTSGRVEQFF. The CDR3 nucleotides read TGTGCCAGCAGCCGGACAGGGTCGACTAGCGGGAGGGTTGAGCAGTTCTTC. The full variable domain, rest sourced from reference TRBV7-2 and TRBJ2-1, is GAGVSQSPSNKVTEKGKDVELRCDPISGHTALYWYRQSLGQGLEFLIYFQGNSAPDKSGLPSDRFSAERTGGSVSTLTIQRTQQEDSAVYLCASSRTGSTSGRVEQFFGPGTRLTVL.

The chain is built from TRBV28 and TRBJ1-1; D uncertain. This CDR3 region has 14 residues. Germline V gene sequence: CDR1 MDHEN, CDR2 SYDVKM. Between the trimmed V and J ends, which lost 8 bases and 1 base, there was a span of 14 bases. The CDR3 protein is CASGVSRGNTEAFF. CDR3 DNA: TGTGCCAGCGGGGTTTCGCGGGGGAACACTGAAGCTTTCTTT. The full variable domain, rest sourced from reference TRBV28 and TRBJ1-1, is DVKVTQSSRYLVKRTGEKVFLECVQDMDHENMFWYRQDPGLGLRLIYFSYDVKMKEKGDIPEGYSVSREKKERFSLILESASTNQTSMYLCASGVSRGNTEAFFGQGTRLTVV.

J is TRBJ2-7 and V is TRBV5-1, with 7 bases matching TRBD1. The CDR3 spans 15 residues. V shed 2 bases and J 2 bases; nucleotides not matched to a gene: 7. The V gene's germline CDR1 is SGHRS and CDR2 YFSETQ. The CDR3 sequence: CASSLTGTAAYEQYF. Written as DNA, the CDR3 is TGCGCCAGCAGCTTAACCGGGACAGCAGCCTACGAGCAGTACTTC.

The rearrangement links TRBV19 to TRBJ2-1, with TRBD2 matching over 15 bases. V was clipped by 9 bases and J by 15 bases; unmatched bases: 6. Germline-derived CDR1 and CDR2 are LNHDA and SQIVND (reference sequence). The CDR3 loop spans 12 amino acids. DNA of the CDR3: TGTGCCAGCGGACTAGCGGGAGGGCGTCCGTTCTTC. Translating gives CASGLAGGRPFF.

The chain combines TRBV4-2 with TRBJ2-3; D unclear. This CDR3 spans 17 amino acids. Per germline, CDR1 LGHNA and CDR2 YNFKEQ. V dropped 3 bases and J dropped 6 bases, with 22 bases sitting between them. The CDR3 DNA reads TGTGCCAGCAGCCATTTAAGTGGCCAGCGCGCTGGGGATACGCAGTATTTT. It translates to CASSHLSGQRAGDTQYF.

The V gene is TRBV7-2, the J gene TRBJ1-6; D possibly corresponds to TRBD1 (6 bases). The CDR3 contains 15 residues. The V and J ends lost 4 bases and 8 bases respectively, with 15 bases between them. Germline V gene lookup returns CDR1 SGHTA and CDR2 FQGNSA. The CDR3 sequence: CASSSQGNSHSPLHF. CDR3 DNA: TGTGCCAGCAGCTCCCAGGGGAACAGTCATTCACCCCTCCACTTT.

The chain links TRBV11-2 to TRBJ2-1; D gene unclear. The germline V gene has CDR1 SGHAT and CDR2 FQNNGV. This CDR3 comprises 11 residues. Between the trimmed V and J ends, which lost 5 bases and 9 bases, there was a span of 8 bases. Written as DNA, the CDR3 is TGTGCCAGCAGCCCCTACGTTGAGCAGTTCTTC. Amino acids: CASSPYVEQFF.

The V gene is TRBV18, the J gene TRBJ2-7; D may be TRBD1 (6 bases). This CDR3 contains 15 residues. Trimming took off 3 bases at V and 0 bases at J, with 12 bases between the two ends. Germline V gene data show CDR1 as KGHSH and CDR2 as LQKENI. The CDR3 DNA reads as TGTGCCAGCTCACCGAGCAGGGGCCACTCCTACGAGCAGTACTTC. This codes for CASSPSRGHSYEQYF.

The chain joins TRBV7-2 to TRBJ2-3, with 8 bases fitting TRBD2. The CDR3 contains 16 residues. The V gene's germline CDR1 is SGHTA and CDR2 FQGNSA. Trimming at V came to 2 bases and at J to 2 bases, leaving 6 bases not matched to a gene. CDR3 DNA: TGTGCCAGCAGCTTAACAAGCGGGAGATCCACAGATACGCAGTATTTT. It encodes CASSLTSGRSTDTQYF.

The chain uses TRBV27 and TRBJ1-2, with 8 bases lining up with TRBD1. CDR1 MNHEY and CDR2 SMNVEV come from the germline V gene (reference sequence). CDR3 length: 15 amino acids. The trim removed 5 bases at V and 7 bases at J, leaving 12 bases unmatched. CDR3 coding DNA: TGTGCCAGCAGTCTCGGACAGGGTCTGGCCCTTGGCTACACCTTC. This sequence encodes CASSLGQGLALGYTF.

The CDR3 protein is CASRERTGAAPDYGYTF. Written as DNA, the CDR3 is TGTGCCAGCAGGGAGCGGACAGGGGCCGCACCGGACTATGGCTACACCTTC. The V and J genes are TRBV28 and TRBJ1-2; 9 positions match TRBD1. The V and J ends lost 6 bases and 3 bases, in that order; junction bases with no gene match: 14. The CDR3 is 17 amino acids. Germline values: CDR1 MDHEN, CDR2 SYDVKM.

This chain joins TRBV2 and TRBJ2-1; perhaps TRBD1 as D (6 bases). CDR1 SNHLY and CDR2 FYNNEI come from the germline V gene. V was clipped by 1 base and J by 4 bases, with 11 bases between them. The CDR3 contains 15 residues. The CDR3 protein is CASSEDRDPYNEQFF. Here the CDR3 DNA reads TGTGCCAGCAGTGAAGACAGGGATCCATACAATGAGCAGTTCTTC. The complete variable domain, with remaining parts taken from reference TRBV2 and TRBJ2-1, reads EPEVTQTPSHQVTQMGQEVILRCVPISNHLYFYWYRQILGQKVEFLVSFYNNEISEKSEIFDDQFSVERPDGSNFTLKIRSTKLEDSAMYFCASSEDRDPYNEQFFGPGTRLTVL.